Each of the 20 T cell receptor beta chains below was sequenced from the same sample in a study of blood T cell repertoires in COVID-19. Using immunoSEQ multiplex PCR, the repertoire was profiled, and TCRdb retains in-frame clones only, with some absent. The sample carries under 300,000 clones, roughly 79% recorded once. Sequencing input: peripheral blood. These TCRs come from a woman in her sixties with active or convalescent COVID-19.

V gene TRBV2 combines with J gene TRBJ2-4, with TRBD2 matching over 9 bases. The CDR3 has 19 residues. The junction had 12 bases not matched to a gene; V was cut back by 3 bases and J by 0 bases. Germline CDR1 SNHLY, CDR2 FYNNEI. CDR3 sequence: CASSDRIRLAGLAKNIQYF. The CDR3, as DNA: TGTGCCAGCAGTGATCGGATTCGTCTAGCGGGGTTAGCCAAAAACATTCAGTACTTC.

The chain joins TRBV6-2 or TRBV6-3 to TRBJ1-6; 10 positions agree with TRBD1. After removal of 2 bases from V and 8 bases from J, the junction contained 6 bases not matched to a gene. The CDR3 extends over 16 amino acids. The V gene's germline CDR1 is MNHEY and CDR2 SVGEGT. CDR3 DNA: TGTGCCAGCAGTTACGCCCAGACAGGGGGCGATTCACCCCTCCACTTT. Translating gives CASSYAQTGGDSPLHF.

The gene calls are TRBV30 and TRBJ1-5; 9 nucleotides align to TRBD1. Germline CDR1 is GTSNPN and CDR2 is SVGIG (reference sequence). The CDR3 is 14 amino acids. J gave up 3 bases and V 7 bases, and 7 bases lay outside the gene matches. The chain's CDR3 is CAYRQGGFNQPQHF. For the CDR3, the DNA is TGTGCCTATAGACAGGGGGGGTTCAATCAGCCCCAGCATTTT.

There are a few counts of this clone. The V and J genes are TRBV5-6 and TRBJ2-7; 7 bases map to TRBD1. V shed 4 bases and J 0 bases; nucleotides not matched to a gene: 7. The CDR3 is 15 residues long. Germline CDR1 SGHDT, CDR2 YYEEEE. DNA of the CDR3: TGTGCCAGCAGCCCGAGGGGGACAGACTCCTACGAGCAGTACTTC. This encodes CASSPRGTDSYEQYF. The full variable domain, with the rest looked up from reference TRBV5-6 and TRBJ2-7, is DAGVTQSPTHLIKTRGQQVTLRCSPKSGHDTVSWYQQALGQGPQFIFQYYEEEERQRGNFPDRFSGHQFPNYSSELNVNALLLGDSALYLCASSPRGTDSYEQYFGPGTRLTVT.

This rearrangement joins TRBV9 to TRBJ2-7; 9 positions agree with TRBD1. The CDR3 is made up of 15 amino acids. The junction had 4 bases not matched to a gene; V was cut back by 3 bases and J by 0 bases. Germline CDR1 and CDR2: SGDLS and YYNGEE. In nucleotides, the CDR3 is TGTGCCAGCAGCGCAGCGGACAGGGGCTCCTACGAGCAGTACTTC. This gives the protein CASSAADRGSYEQYF. The full variable domain, its missing parts supplied by reference TRBV9 and TRBJ2-7, is DSGVTQTPKHLITATGQRVTLRCSPRSGDLSVYWYQQSLDQGLQFLIQYYNGEERAKGNILERFSAQQFPDLHSELNLSSLELGDSALYFCASSAADRGSYEQYFGPGTRLTVT.

The chain carries TRBV15 and TRBJ2-5; TRBD2 aligns across 9 bases. The V segment lost 0 bases and the J segment 1 base; nucleotides outside the gene matches: 6. The CDR3 has 17 amino acids. Looked up from germline, CDR1 is LNHNV and CDR2 is YYDKDF (reference sequence). For the CDR3, the DNA is TGTGCCACCAGCAGAGATAGACTAGCGGTGCTCCAAGAGACCCAGTACTTC. Translation: CATSRDRLAVLQETQYF.

This clone showed up just a few times. The chain has TRBV7-8 and TRBJ2-7; TRBD1 is a possible D gene (6 bases). The CDR3 has 15 residues. Looked up from germline, CDR1 is SGHVS and CDR2 is FQNEAQ. V was shortened by 0 bases and J by 3 bases, with 12 bases between the two germline ends. Here the CDR3 reads CASSLALGRGYEQYF. CDR3 nucleotide sequence: TGTGCCAGCAGCTTAGCGCTAGGCAGGGGCTACGAGCAGTACTTC.

The chain uses TRBV19 and TRBJ1-5; D is undetermined. Germline CDR1 is LNHDA and CDR2 is SQIVND (reference sequence). This CDR3 is built from 14 residues. V was pared by 3 bases and J by 7 bases, with 13 bases between. The CDR3 reads CASSMNREGQPQHF. CDR3 sequence (DNA): TGTGCCAGTAGTATGAACCGGGAGGGACAGCCCCAGCATTTT. Together with reference TRBV19 and TRBJ1-5, the CDR3 gives the full variable domain: DGGITQSPKYLFRKEGQNVTLSCEQNLNHDAMYWYRQDPGQGLRLIYYSQIVNDFQKGDIAEGYSVSREKKESFPLTVTSAQKNPTAFYLCASSMNREGQPQHFGDGTRLSIL.

This clone occurred once. This sequence joins TRBV4-2 and TRBJ2-7; 9 nucleotides align to TRBD1. The germline CDR1 and CDR2 sequences are LGHNA and YNFKEQ. J lost 7 bases, V lost 2 bases, and 9 bases had no gene match. There are 15 residues in the CDR3. DNA of the CDR3: TGTGCCAGCAGCCAACCGGGACAGGGCCCGGGGGAGCAGTACTTC. It specifies CASSQPGQGPGEQYF.

V is TRBV7-9 and J is TRBJ1-5; a weak D match, TRBD1 (5 bases). Germline CDR1 is SEHNR and CDR2 is FQNEAQ (reference sequence). V was shortened by 5 bases and J by 7 bases, with 21 bases between the two germline ends. The CDR3 has 16 residues. Here the CDR3 reads CASSQGGPGGRQPQHF. CDR3 in DNA: TGTGCCAGCAGCCAGGGAGGGCCTGGGGGGAGGCAGCCCCAGCATTTT.

V gene TRBV7-9 combines with J gene TRBJ2-2; perhaps TRBD1 as D (6 bases). Germline V gene lookup returns CDR1 SEHNR and CDR2 FQNEAQ (reference sequence). The CDR3 spans 15 residues. V was shortened by 7 bases and J by 3 bases, with 15 bases between the two germline ends. As DNA, the CDR3 is TGTGCCAGCAAGCCACAGGGAAGCTACACCGGGGAGCTGTTTTTT. This encodes CASKPQGSYTGELFF.

The V and J genes are TRBV11-3 and TRBJ2-3; 13 positions agree with TRBD2. This CDR3 has 17 residues. Germline lookup yields CDR1 SGHNT and CDR2 YENEEA. V was pared by 3 bases and J by 3 bases, with 6 bases of the junction left unmatched. Here the CDR3 DNA reads TGTGCCAGCAGCTTGAGACTAGCGGGGGGAGGAACAGATACGCAGTATTTT. This codes for CASSLRLAGGGTDTQYF. Supplemented by reference TRBV11-3 and TRBJ2-3, the full variable domain reads EAGVVQSPRYKIIEKKQPVAFWCNPISGHNTLYWYLQNLGQGPELLIRYENEEAVDDSQLPKDRFSAERLKGVDSTLKIQPAELGDSAVYLCASSLRLAGGGTDTQYFGPGTRLTVL.

V and J are TRBV11-3 and TRBJ1-4, with 7 bases fitting TRBD1. The germline gives CDR1 SGHNT, CDR2 YENEEA. CDR3 length: 18 amino acids. The trim removed 0 bases at V and 0 bases at J, leaving 7 bases unmatched. CDR3 amino acids: CASSLEDNRGATNEKLFF. CDR3 bases: TGTGCCAGCAGCTTAGAAGATAACAGGGGCGCAACTAATGAAAAACTGTTTTTT.

V gene TRBV11-3 combines with J gene TRBJ1-1; no reliable D call. Trimming shortened V by 3 bases and J by 5 bases, and 10 bases separated the two germline ends. CDR1 and CDR2 (germline): SGHNT, YENEEA. This CDR3 is built from 13 residues. The CDR3 DNA reads TGTGCCAGCAGCTTTTATTCTTTTACTGAAGCTTTCTTT. Its protein product is CASSFYSFTEAFF.

The chain joins TRBV7-8 to TRBJ2-4; 7 nucleotides align to TRBD1. The CDR3 totals 18 residues. Germline V gene lookup returns CDR1 SGHVS and CDR2 FQNEAQ. Unmatched junction bases numbered 17, after V lost 1 base and J lost 8 bases. The CDR3 reads CASSLDIWTGSKMDIQYF. CDR3 bases: TGTGCCAGCAGCTTAGACATCTGGACAGGCTCCAAAATGGACATTCAGTACTTC. Complete variable domain (other parts from reference TRBV7-8 and TRBJ2-4): GAGVSQSPRYKVAKRGQDVALRCDPISGHVSLFWYQQALGQGPEFLTYFQNEAQLDKSGLPSDRFFAERPEGSVSTLKIQRTQQEDSAVYLCASSLDIWTGSKMDIQYFGAGTRLSVL.

The chain combines TRBV19 with TRBJ1-3, with D perhaps matching TRBD1 (5 bases). V lost 8 bases and J 0 bases, leaving 11 bases between the germline ends. Looked up from germline, CDR1 is LNHDA and CDR2 is SQIVND (reference sequence). The CDR3 contains 14 residues. CDR3 bases: TGTGCCAGTGGCCGGGACTTCTCTGGAAACACCATATATTTT. Protein product: CASGRDFSGNTIYF.

The V call is TRBV21-1, the J call TRBJ1-2; the table's TRBD1 call for D was not verified on the DNA. TRBV21-1 is noted as a pseudogene. The CDR3 is made up of 10 amino acids. The CDR3, as DNA: TGTGCCAGCAGCAAAGGGACAGAAACCTTC. It is translated as CASSKGTETF.

The chain recombines TRBV27 with TRBJ2-5; 12 bases are a match to TRBD2. V lost 1 base to trimming and J lost 3 bases; unmatched junction nucleotides: 3. This CDR3 contains 16 residues. Germline V gene data show CDR1 as MNHEY and CDR2 as SMNVEV (reference sequence). The CDR3 region has the DNA TGTGCCAGCAGTTTATGGTCTAGCGGGGGGGAAGAGACCCAGTACTTC. Its translation is CASSLWSSGGEETQYF.

The chain recombines TRBV7-3 with TRBJ2-1; TRBD2 agrees at 10 bases. The CDR3 length is 15 residues. Germline V CDR1 and CDR2: SGHTA, FQGTGA. V lost 6 bases and J lost 4; bases outside the gene matches: 6. CDR3 region: CASSSRTSGYNEQFF. CDR3 bases: TGTGCCAGCAGTTCTCGGACTAGCGGTTACAATGAGCAGTTCTTC.

This sequence joins TRBV7-8 and TRBJ1-5; 8 bases fit TRBD1. V shed 1 base, J shed 4 bases, and the junction held 15 bases outside the gene matches. Per the germline V gene, CDR1 is SGHVS and CDR2 is FQNEAQ. This CDR3 spans 19 amino acids. The CDR3 sequence: CASSLVPTFMTGANQPQHF. The CDR3 DNA reads TGTGCCAGCAGCTTAGTTCCCACCTTTATGACAGGGGCAAATCAGCCCCAGCATTTT.